This T cell receptor (beta chain) was identified during a study of Graves' ophthalmopathy and Graves' hyperthyroidism. Regarding the study as a whole: Among thyroid clonotypes expanded above 0.001 frequency, most also appeared in blood. The study's model predicted ophthalmopathy progression at about 64% sensitivity and about 72% specificity.

In this sample, this clonotype turned up many times. Antigen unknown. Germline-derived CDR1 and CDR2 are MDHEN and SYDVKM. Trimming removed 8 bases from V and 3 bases from J, with 20 bases in between. The CDR3 is made up of 15 amino acids. Exclusion criteria comprised other autoimmune diseases, uncontrolled infections, pregnancy or lactation in patients. Diagnosis was based on clinical symptoms, serum thyroxine, TRAb, thyroid ultrasound and orbital computed tomography. Transcripts of RNA were the source for amplifying TCR beta CDR3 regions. The first round was an RT-PCR with HTBI primers, and the second round was a multiplex PCR. TCRdb fed the multiplex PCR reads into MiXCR, producing one record per CDR3 protein. The table includes hundreds of thousands of distinct CDR3 sequences, about 20% detected once.

Source material: peripheral blood. The sequence was collected from a woman between 18 and 30 years old with stable Graves' hyperthyroidism. Some clones in this sample may be carry-over from other donors' samples. The rearrangement uses TRBV28 and TRBJ2-7, with D perhaps matching TRBD1 or TRBD2 (5 bases each). CDR3 residues: CASVGPQGANYEQYF. The CDR3 bases are TGTGCCAGCGTCGGCCCCCAGGGAGCTAACTACGAGCAGTACTTC. The whole variable domain, remainder taken from reference TRBV28 and TRBJ2-7, is DVKVTQSSRYLVKRTGEKVFLECVQDMDHENMFWYRQDPGLGLRLIYFSYDVKMKEKGDIPEGYSVSREKKERFSLILESASTNQTSMYLCASVGPQGANYEQYFGPGTRLTVT.